This TCR beta chain was observed in a study of cytomegalovirus exposure and HLA in healthy donors. On the study more broadly: Researchers previously reported finding 117 million unique TCR beta sequences from roughly 170 million T cells. An early data release held around 80 million unique TCRs from HLA-typed donors. Points from the study as a whole: Accounts indicate the classifier identified cytomegalovirus status with strong specificity and sensitivity. A reported reduction in N-insertions relative to the 666-donor mean was seen in an Asian-associated ancestry cluster in a later analysis.

Worth noting for this clone: Its antigen remains unidentified.

PCR involved 60 Vbeta and 13 Jbeta primers. Using immunoSEQ multiplex PCR, the repertoire was profiled, and TCRdb retains in-frame clones only, with some absent. The data contain tens of thousands of clones, around 80% of them singletons. V gave up 4 bases and J gave up 5 bases, with 16 bases separating them. CDR1 and CDR2 (germline): SNHLY, FYNNEI. The CDR3 totals 15 residues. Sequences were obtained from PBMCs. This receptor was obtained from a man aged 25-40 years in good health and CMV-seronegative. The chain carries TRBV2 and TRBJ2-3; D gene ambiguous. The CDR3 is CASSVLVPLKDTQYF. The CDR3 nucleotides are TGTGCCAGCAGTGTATTAGTACCCCTCAAAGATACGCAGTATTTT.